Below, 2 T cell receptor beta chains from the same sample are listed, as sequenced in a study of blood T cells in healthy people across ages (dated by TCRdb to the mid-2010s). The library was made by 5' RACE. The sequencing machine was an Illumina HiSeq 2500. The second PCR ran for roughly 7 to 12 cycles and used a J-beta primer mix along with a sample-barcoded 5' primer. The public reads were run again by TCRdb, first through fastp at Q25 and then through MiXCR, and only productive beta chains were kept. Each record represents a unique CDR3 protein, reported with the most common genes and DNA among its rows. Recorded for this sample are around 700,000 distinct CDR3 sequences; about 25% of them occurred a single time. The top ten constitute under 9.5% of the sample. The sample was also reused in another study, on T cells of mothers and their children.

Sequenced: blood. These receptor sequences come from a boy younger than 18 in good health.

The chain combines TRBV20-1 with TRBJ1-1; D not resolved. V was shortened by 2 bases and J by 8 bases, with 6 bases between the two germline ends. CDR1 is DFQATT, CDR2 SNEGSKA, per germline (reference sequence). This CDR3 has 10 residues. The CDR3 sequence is CSARSKEAFF. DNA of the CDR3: TGCAGTGCTAGAAGTAAAGAAGCTTTCTTT.

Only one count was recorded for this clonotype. In DNA form, the CDR3 reads TGCAGCGTTGTCGGGGAGGTCACTGAAGCTTTCTTT. Translated: CSVVGEVTEAFF. This chain links TRBV29-1 with TRBJ1-1; D gene unclear. The CDR3 is 12 amino acids. The V end was cut by 4 bases, the J end by 4 bases, with 10 bases between. The germline V gene encodes CDR1 SQVTM and CDR2 ANQGSEA.